These 20 T cell receptor beta chains were sequenced from one sample in a study of blood T cell repertoires in COVID-19. The table came from immunoSEQ multiplex PCR; TCRdb's copy has only in-frame clones and leaves some out. The sample lists 50,000 to 70,000 clones, around 83% seen once, with more than 5% in the top ten. The sample consisted of peripheral blood. These receptors came from a woman aged 55-69 years with acute or convalescent COVID-19.

The CDR3 region is CATSDGGQGANEAFF. CDR3 sequence (DNA): TGTGCCACCAGTGATGGAGGACAGGGGGCGAATGAAGCTTTCTTT. V and J are TRBV24-1 and TRBJ1-1, with TRBD1 matching over 11 bases. The CDR3 runs 15 residues. With V trimmed by 3 bases and J by 7 bases, 6 bases remained unmatched. CDR1 is KGHDR and CDR2 is SFDVKD in the germline V gene.

The chain's CDR3 is CASSEYLGASSYEQYF. For the CDR3, the DNA is TGTGCCAGCAGTGAATATCTGGGCGCAAGCTCCTACGAGCAGTACTTC. V and J are TRBV2 and TRBJ2-7; D gene unclear. Germline V CDR1 and CDR2: SNHLY, FYNNEI. The V and J ends lost 2 bases and 0 bases respectively, with 14 bases between them. The CDR3 length is 16 residues.

J is TRBJ1-6 and V is TRBV7-3; D might be TRBD1 (5 bases). Looked up from germline, CDR1 is SGHTA and CDR2 is FQGTGA. The V gene lost 5 bases and the J gene lost 5 bases, with 19 bases spanning the gap. The CDR3 extends over 17 amino acids. CDR3: CASSLRAGPRHNSPLHF. CDR3 coding DNA: TGTGCCAGCAGCCTGCGAGCGGGGCCAAGACATAATTCACCCCTCCACTTT.

The chain couples TRBV5-6 to TRBJ1-6; the match to TRBD1 covers 7 bases. J was trimmed by 7 bases and V by 4 bases; bases with no gene match: 11. Germline V gene data show CDR1 as SGHDT and CDR2 as YYEEEE. CDR3 length: 16 residues. The CDR3: CASSTGTAKSNSPLHF. The DNA for the CDR3 is TGTGCCAGCAGCACAGGGACAGCTAAAAGCAATTCACCCCTCCACTTT.

This clone was seen only a few times. The V and J genes are TRBV5-1 and TRBJ2-5; 15 bases are a match to TRBD2. This CDR3 comprises 16 residues. Germline V gene lookup returns CDR1 SGHRS and CDR2 YFSETQ. V was clipped by 3 bases and J by 1 base; unmatched bases: 1. CDR3 nucleotides: TGCGCCAGCAGCTCGGGACTAGCGGGGGGCCAAGAGACCCAGTACTTC. Its protein is CASSSGLAGGQETQYF.

The V and J genes are TRBV27 and TRBJ1-1; D gene uncertain. Germline values: CDR1 MNHEY, CDR2 SMNVEV (reference sequence). CDR3 length: 13 amino acids. V lost 5 bases, J lost 5 bases, and 12 bases lay in between. The CDR3 DNA reads TGTGCCAGCAGTCACATAGGAGGTACTGAAGCTTTCTTT. This translates into CASSHIGGTEAFF.

This rearrangement joins TRBV7-3 to TRBJ1-6; D perhaps matches TRBD1 (5 bases). In germline, CDR1 is SGHTA, CDR2 FQGTGA. The germline V and J ends were trimmed by 5 bases and 7 bases, with 9 bases remaining between them. The CDR3 is made up of 13 amino acids. The CDR3, as DNA: TGTGCCAGCAGCCTTAACAGGAATTCACCCCTCCACTTT. Encoded protein: CASSLNRNSPLHF.

The chain couples TRBV19 to TRBJ1-2, with a tentative D call TRBD1 (6 bases). This CDR3 contains 16 residues. Per germline, CDR1 LNHDA and CDR2 SQIVND (reference sequence). V gave up 0 bases and J gave up 0 bases, with 11 bases separating them. CDR3 region: CASSIDRGAANYGYTF. The CDR3 region has the DNA TGTGCCAGTAGTATAGACCGGGGGGCGGCTAACTATGGCTACACCTTC.

In its sample, this clone was seen a few times. The rearrangement uses TRBV3-1 (or the pseudogene TRBV3-2) and TRBJ1-6; D gene uncertain. This CDR3 comprises 14 residues. V was trimmed by 3 bases and J by 10 bases, leaving 13 bases between them. Germline CDR1 and CDR2: LGHDT and YNNKEL (reference sequence). The CDR3 nucleotides are TGTGCCAGCAGCCAGCAGGAGGGTAGGTCACCCCTCCACTTT. Translated, it gives CASSQQEGRSPLHF.

This chain joins TRBV5-1 and TRBJ2-1; D gene ambiguous. Trimming took off 3 bases at V and 0 bases at J, with 13 bases between the two ends. From germline, CDR1 is SGHRS and CDR2 YFSETQ. This CDR3 comprises 16 residues. The CDR3 protein is CASSSRFRNSYNEQFF. CDR3 bases: TGCGCCAGCAGCTCGCGTTTTCGTAACTCCTACAATGAGCAGTTCTTC.

This chain connects TRBV6-2 or TRBV6-3 to TRBJ1-1; TRBD1 agrees at 10 bases. Germline V gives CDR1 MNHEY, CDR2 SVGEGT. This CDR3 comprises 13 residues. V lost 4 bases to trimming and J lost 5 bases; unmatched junction nucleotides: 1. The DNA of the CDR3 is TGTGCCAGCAGTTGGACAGGGGGAACTGAAGCTTTCTTT. This sequence encodes CASSWTGGTEAFF.

This rearrangement joins TRBV2 to TRBJ2-1, with D tentatively TRBD1 (6 bases). Germline loops: CDR1 SNHLY, CDR2 FYNNEI. This CDR3 comprises 15 residues. V lost 4 bases and J 4 bases, leaving 14 bases between the germline ends. As DNA, the CDR3 is TGTGCCAGCAGTGGTACCGGGACACATTACAATGAGCAGTTCTTC. Residues: CASSGTGTHYNEQFF.

The chain uses TRBV14 and TRBJ1-6; D perhaps matches TRBD1 (6 bases). Germline V lookup: CDR1 SGHDN, CDR2 FVKESK. The CDR3 covers 15 residues. Between the trimmed V and J ends, which lost 4 bases and 7 bases, there was a span of 14 bases. CDR3 nucleotide sequence: TGTGCCAGCAGCCCCGGAACAGGGCGAAATTCACCCCTCCACTTT. Translation: CASSPGTGRNSPLHF.

CDR3 amino acids: CASSPMGANEKLFF. The CDR3 coding sequence is TGTGCCAGCAGTCCTATGGGGGCGAACGAAAAACTGTTTTTT. The chain is built from TRBV2 and TRBJ1-4; possible D gene TRBD1, 6 bases. The CDR3 runs 14 residues. The V and J ends lost 5 bases and 8 bases respectively, with 15 bases between them. Germline lookup yields CDR1 SNHLY and CDR2 FYNNEI.

The chain has TRBV29-1 and TRBJ1-1; unclear D gene. Germline V gene data show CDR1 as SQVTM and CDR2 as ANQGSEA. Trimming removed 6 bases at V and 3 bases at J, with 14 bases between. This CDR3 is 13 amino acids long. The CDR3 sequence: CSVTGLPDTEAFF. The CDR3 DNA reads TGCAGCGTAACCGGACTCCCCGACACTGAAGCTTTCTTT. The entire variable domain, with the rest obtained from reference TRBV29-1 and TRBJ1-1, is as follows: SAVISQKPSRDICQRGTSLTIQCQVDSQVTMMFWYRQQPGQSLTLIATANQGSEATYESGFVIDKFPISRPNLTFSTLTVSNMSPEDSSIYLCSVTGLPDTEAFFGQGTRLTVV.

The J gene is TRBJ2-3, the V gene TRBV6-1; TRBD2 aligns across 10 bases. This CDR3 has 15 amino acids. Germline CDR1 is MNHNS and CDR2 is SASEGT. J was trimmed by 2 bases and V by 2 bases; bases with no gene match: 1. CDR3 coding DNA: TGTGCCAGCAGTGAACTAGCGGGGGACACAGATACGCAGTATTTT. Translating it yields CASSELAGDTDTQYF.

The chain joins TRBV5-4 to TRBJ1-6, with D hard to call. The CDR3 length is 15 residues. CDR1 SGHNT and CDR2 YYREEE come from the germline V gene (reference sequence). Trimming shortened V by 4 bases and J by 13 bases, and 21 bases separated the two germline ends. CDR3 protein: CASSGGPIDDGPLHF. The CDR3 nucleotides are TGTGCCAGCAGCGGAGGACCGATAGACGACGGGCCCCTCCACTTT.

The V call is TRBV5-4, the J call TRBJ2-2; no definite D call. Germline V gene sequence: CDR1 SGHNT, CDR2 YYREEE (reference sequence). Trimming shortened V by 1 base and J by 1 base, and 5 bases separated the two germline ends. The CDR3 runs 14 residues. The CDR3 DNA follows: TGTGCCAGCAGCTTGCCCGGGAACACCGGGGAGCTGTTTTTT. Translating it yields CASSLPGNTGELFF.

V gene TRBV4-1 combines with J gene TRBJ1-3; 7 nucleotides agree with TRBD1. Germline V lookup: CDR1 MGHRA, CDR2 YSYEKL. This CDR3 is built from 15 residues. Trimming cost V 4 bases and J 2 bases; bases outside gene matches: 5. CDR3 sequence: CASSPETGTGNTIYF. CDR3 nucleotides: TGCGCCAGCAGCCCCGAGACAGGGACTGGAAACACCATATATTTT.

The chain couples TRBV30 to TRBJ1-1; 7 bases fit TRBD1. V gave up 5 bases and J gave up 0 bases; unmatched junction bases: 3. Germline loops: CDR1 GTSNPN, CDR2 SVGIG (reference sequence). The CDR3 spans 13 residues. CDR3 coding DNA: TGTGCCTGGGAGGGACAGATGAACACTGAAGCTTTCTTT. This translates into CAWEGQMNTEAFF.